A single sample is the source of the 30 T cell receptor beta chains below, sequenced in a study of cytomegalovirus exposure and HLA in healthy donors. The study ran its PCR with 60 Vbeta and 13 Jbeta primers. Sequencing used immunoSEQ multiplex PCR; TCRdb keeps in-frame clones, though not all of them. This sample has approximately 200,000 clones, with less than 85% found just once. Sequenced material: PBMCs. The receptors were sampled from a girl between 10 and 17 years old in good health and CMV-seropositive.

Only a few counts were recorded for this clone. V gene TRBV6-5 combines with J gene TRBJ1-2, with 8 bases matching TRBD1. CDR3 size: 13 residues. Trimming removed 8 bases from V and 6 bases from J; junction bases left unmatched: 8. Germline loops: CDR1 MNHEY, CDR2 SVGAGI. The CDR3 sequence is CASGGTGGHGYTF. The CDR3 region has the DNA TGTGCCAGCGGAGGTACAGGGGGGCATGGCTACACCTTC.

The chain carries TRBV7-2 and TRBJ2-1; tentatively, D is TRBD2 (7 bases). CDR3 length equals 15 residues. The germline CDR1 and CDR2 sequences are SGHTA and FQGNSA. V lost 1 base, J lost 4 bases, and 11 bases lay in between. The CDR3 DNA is TGTGCCAGCAGCTTAGGGCGGGGGCAATACAATGAGCAGTTCTTC. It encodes CASSLGRGQYNEQFF.

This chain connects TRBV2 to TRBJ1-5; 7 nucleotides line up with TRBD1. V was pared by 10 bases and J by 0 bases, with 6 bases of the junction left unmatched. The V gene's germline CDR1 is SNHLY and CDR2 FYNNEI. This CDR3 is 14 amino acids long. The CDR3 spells CATAGQYSNQPQHF. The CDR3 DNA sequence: TGTGCCACCGCGGGACAGTATAGCAATCAGCCCCAGCATTTT.

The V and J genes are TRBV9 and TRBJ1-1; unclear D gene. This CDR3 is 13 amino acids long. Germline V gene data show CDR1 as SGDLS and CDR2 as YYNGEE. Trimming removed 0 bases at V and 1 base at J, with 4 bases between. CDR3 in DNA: TGTGCCAGCAGCGTAGCCAGGAACACTGAAGCTTTCTTT. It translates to CASSVARNTEAFF.

CDR3 nucleotides: TGTGCCAGCAGTCGCGGCGGGGGGGCAGATACGCAGTATTTT. The encoded protein is CASSRGGGADTQYF. The chain employs TRBV6-4 and TRBJ2-3; 9 positions agree with TRBD2. The CDR3 consists of 14 residues. In germline, CDR1 is MRHNA, CDR2 SNTAGT. The junction had 4 bases not matched to a gene; V was cut back by 5 bases and J by 4 bases.

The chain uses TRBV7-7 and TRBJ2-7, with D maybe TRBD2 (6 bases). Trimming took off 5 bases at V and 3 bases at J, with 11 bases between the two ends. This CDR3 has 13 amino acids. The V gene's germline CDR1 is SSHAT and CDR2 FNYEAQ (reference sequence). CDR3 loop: CASSPGSGYEQYF. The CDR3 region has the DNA TGTGCCAGCAGCCCCGGGAGTGGCTACGAGCAGTACTTC.

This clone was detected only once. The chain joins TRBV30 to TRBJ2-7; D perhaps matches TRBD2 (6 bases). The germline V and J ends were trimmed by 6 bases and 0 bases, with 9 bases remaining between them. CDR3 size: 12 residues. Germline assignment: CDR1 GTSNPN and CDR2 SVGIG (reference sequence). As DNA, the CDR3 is TGTGCCTGTAGCGGAAACTCCTACGAGCAGTACTTC. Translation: CACSGNSYEQYF.

CDR3 nucleotide sequence: TGTGCCAGCAGCCCTGGACAGGGGTCCTTCTCCTACGAGCAGTACTTC. The encoded protein is CASSPGQGSFSYEQYF. This rearrangement joins TRBV5-4 to TRBJ2-7; the match to TRBD1 covers 9 bases. Per the germline V gene, CDR1 is SGHNT and CDR2 is YYREEE (reference sequence). V shed 4 bases and J 0 bases; nucleotides not matched to a gene: 8. CDR3 length: 16 residues.

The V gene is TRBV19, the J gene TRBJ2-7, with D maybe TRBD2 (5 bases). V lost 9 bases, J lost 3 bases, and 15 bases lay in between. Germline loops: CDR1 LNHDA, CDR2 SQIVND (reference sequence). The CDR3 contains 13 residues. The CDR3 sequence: CASAAGFDYEQYF. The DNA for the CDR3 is TGTGCCAGCGCGGCGGGTTTTGACTACGAGCAGTACTTC.

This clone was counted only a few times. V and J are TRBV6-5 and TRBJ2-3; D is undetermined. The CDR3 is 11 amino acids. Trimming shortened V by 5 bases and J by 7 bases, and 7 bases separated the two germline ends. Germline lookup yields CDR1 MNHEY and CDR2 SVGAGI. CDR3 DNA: TGTGCCAGCAGTAGCTCTCATACGCAGTATTTT. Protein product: CASSSSHTQYF.

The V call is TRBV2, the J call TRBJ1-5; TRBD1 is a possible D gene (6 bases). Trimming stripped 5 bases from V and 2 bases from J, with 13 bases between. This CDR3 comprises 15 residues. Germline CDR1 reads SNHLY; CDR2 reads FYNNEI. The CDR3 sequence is CASSTGLLGNQPQHF. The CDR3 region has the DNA TGTGCCAGCAGTACAGGGTTGCTTGGCAATCAGCCCCAGCATTTT.

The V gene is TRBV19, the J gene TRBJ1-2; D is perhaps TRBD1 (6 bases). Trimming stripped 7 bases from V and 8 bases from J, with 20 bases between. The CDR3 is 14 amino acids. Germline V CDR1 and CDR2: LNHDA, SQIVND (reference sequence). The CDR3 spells CASTSPQTGWGYTF. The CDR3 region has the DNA TGTGCCAGTACCTCTCCCCAAACAGGGTGGGGCTACACCTTC.

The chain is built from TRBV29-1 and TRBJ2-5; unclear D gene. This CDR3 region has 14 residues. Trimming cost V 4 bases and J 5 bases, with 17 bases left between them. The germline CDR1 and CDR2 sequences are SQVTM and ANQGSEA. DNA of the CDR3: TGCAGCGTTGCGCACCCGAGGATCCGGGAGACCCAGTACTTC. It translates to CSVAHPRIRETQYF. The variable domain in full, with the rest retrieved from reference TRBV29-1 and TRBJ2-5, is SAVISQKPSRDICQRGTSLTIQCQVDSQVTMMFWYRQQPGQSLTLIATANQGSEATYESGFVIDKFPISRPNLTFSTLTVSNMSPEDSSIYLCSVAHPRIRETQYFGPGTRLLVL.

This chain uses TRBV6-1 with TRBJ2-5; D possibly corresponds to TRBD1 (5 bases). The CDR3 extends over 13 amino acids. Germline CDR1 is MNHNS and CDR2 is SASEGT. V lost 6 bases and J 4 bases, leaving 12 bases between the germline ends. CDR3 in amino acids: CASRPWGGETQYF. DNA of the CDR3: TGTGCCAGCAGGCCGTGGGGCGGAGAGACCCAGTACTTC.

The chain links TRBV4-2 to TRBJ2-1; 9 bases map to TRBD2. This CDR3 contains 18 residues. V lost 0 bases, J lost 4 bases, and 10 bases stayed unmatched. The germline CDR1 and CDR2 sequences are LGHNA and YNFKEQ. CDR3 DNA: TGTGCCAGCAGCCAAGATTTGGCGGGGGGGCCCGGGTACAATGAGCAGTTCTTC. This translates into CASSQDLAGGPGYNEQFF.

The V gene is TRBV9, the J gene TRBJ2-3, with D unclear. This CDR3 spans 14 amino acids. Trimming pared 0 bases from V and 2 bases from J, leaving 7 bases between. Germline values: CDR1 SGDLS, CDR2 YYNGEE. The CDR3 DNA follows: TGTGCCAGCAGCGTAGCCGACAACACAGATACGCAGTATTTT. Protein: CASSVADNTDTQYF.

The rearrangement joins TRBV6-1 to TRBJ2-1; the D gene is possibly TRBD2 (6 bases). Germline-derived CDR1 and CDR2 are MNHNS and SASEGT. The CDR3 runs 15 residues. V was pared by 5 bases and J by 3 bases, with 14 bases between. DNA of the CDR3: TGTGCCAGCAGTCCCTTCTCGGGGGTCTACAATGAGCAGTTCTTC. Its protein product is CASSPFSGVYNEQFF.

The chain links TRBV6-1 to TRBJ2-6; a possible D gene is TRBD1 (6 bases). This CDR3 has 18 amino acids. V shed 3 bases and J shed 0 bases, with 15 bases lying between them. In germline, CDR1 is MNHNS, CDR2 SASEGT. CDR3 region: CASSDFPGEGSGANVLTF. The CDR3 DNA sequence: TGTGCCAGCAGTGATTTCCCAGGGGAAGGCTCTGGGGCCAACGTCCTGACTTTC.

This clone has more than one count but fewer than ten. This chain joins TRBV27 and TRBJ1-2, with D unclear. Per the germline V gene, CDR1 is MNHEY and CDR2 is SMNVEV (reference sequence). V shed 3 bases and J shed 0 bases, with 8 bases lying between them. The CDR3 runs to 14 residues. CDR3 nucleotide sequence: TGTGCCAGCAGTTTTAGAGTAACTAACTATGGCTACACCTTC. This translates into CASSFRVTNYGYTF.

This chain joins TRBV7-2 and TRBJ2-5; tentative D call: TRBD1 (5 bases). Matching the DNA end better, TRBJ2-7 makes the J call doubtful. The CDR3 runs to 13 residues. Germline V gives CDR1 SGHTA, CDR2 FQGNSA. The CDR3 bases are TGTGCCAGCAGACAGGCCAGCTCCTACGAGCAGTACTTC. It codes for CASRQASSYEQYF.

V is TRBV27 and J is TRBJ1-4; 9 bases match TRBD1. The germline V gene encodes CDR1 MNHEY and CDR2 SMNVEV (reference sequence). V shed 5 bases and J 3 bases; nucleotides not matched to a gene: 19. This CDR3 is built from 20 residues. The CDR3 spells CASSPGIPTGGRMANEKLFF. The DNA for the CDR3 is TGTGCCAGCAGTCCTGGAATCCCGACAGGGGGTCGGATGGCTAATGAAAAACTGTTTTTT.

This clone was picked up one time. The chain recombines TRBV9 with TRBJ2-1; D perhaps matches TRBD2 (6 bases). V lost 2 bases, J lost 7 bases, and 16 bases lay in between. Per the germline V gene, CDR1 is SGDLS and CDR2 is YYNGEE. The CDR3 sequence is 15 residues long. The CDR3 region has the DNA TGTGCCAGCAGCGTTGGAGGGGTCGGGATGAATGAGCAGTTCTTC. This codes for CASSVGGVGMNEQFF.

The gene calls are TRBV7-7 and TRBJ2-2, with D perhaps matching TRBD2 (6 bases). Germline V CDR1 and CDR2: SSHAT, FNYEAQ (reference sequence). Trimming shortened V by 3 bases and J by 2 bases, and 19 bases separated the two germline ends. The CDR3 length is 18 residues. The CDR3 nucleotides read TGTGCCAGCAGCTTGGGGCTTGGCGGGGCCGCCAACACCGGGGAGCTGTTTTTT. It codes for CASSLGLGGAANTGELFF. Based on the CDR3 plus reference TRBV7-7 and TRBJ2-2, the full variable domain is GAGVSQSPRYKVTKRGQDVTLRCDPISSHATLYWYQQALGQGPEFLTYFNYEAQPDKSGLPSDRFSAERPEGSISTLTIQRTEQRDSAMYRCASSLGLGGAANTGELFFGEGSRLTVL.

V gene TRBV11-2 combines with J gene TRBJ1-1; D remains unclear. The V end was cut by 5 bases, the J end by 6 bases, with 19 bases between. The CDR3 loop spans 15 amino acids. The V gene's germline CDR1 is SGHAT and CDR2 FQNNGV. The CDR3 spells CASSQYTGFYAEAFF. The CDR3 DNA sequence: TGTGCCAGCAGCCAATACACGGGGTTCTACGCTGAAGCTTTCTTT.

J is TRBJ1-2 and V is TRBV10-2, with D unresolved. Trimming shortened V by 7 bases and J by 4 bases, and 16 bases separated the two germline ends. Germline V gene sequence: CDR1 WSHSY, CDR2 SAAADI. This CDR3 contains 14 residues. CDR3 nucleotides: TGCGCCAGCATGAGAGGTAGTCAGAGCTATGGCTACACCTTC. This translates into CASMRGSQSYGYTF.

The CDR3 region has the DNA TGCGCCAGCAGCCGAGGGACATCTAGTTCACCCCTCCACTTT. Translated, it gives CASSRGTSSSPLHF. The chain links TRBV4-1 to TRBJ1-6; D possibly corresponds to TRBD1 (6 bases). The CDR3 loop spans 14 amino acids. Germline lookup yields CDR1 MGHRA and CDR2 YSYEKL. V dropped 4 bases and J dropped 9 bases, with 13 bases sitting between them.

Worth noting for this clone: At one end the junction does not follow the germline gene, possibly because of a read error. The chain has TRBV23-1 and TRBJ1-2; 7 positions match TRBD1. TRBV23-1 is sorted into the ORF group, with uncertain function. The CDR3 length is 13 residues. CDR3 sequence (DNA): TGCGCCAGCACTCAAACAGGGGAGTATGGCTACACCTTC. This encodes CASTQTGEYGYTF.

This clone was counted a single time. The CDR3 spells CASSSRDTGTDTQYF. CDR3 bases: TGTGCCAGCAGTTCCCGGGACACCGGCACAGATACGCAGTATTTT. The chain links TRBV28 to TRBJ2-3; maybe TRBD1 (6 bases). The CDR3 has 15 amino acids. The germline V gene has CDR1 MDHEN and CDR2 SYDVKM. With 4 bases removed from V and 1 base from J, the gap between germline ends came to 12 bases. Supplemented by reference TRBV28 and TRBJ2-3, the full variable domain reads DVKVTQSSRYLVKRTGEKVFLECVQDMDHENMFWYRQDPGLGLRLIYFSYDVKMKEKGDIPEGYSVSREKKERFSLILESASTNQTSMYLCASSSRDTGTDTQYFGPGTRLTVL.

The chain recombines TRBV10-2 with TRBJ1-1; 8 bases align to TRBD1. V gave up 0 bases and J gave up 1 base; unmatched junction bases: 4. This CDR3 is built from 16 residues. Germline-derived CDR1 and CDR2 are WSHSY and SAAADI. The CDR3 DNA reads TGCGCCAGCAGTGAGTCGCCAACAGGGGGGAACACTGAAGCTTTCTTT. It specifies CASSESPTGGNTEAFF.

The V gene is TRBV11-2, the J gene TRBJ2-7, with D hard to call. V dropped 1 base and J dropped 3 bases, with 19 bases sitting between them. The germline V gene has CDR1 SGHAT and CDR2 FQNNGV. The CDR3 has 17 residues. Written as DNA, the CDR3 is TGTGCCAGCAGCTTAGCTATGTCGTACTCAATCAACTACGAGCAGTACTTC. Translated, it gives CASSLAMSYSINYEQYF.